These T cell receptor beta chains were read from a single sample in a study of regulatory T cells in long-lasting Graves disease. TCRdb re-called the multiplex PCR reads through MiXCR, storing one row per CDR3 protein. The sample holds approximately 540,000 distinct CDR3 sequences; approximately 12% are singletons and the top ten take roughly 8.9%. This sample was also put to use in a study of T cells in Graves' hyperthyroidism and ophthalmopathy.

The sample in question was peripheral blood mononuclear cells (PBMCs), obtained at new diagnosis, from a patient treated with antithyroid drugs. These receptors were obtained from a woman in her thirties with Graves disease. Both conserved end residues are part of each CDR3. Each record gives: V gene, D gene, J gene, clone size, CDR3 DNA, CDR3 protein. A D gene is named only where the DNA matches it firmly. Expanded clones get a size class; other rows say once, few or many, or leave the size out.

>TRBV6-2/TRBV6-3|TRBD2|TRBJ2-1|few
TGTGCCAGCAGCCGCGAGGACCTAGCGGGAGATTTTGGTGAGCAGTTCTTC
CASSREDLAGDFGEQFF
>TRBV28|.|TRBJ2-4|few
TGTGCCAGCATATCGTCGCAGGGCTCCCGTAGCTTC
CASISSQGSRSF
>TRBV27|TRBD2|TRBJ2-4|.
TGTGCCAGCAGTTGTAATCTAGCGGGACAATTAGCCAAAAACATTCAGTACTTC
CASSCNLAGQLAKNIQYF
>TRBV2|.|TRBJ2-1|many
TGTGCCAGCTCGTTACCTCTCTACAATGAGCAGTTCTTC
CASSLPLYNEQFF
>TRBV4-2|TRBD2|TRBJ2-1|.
TGTGCCAGCAGCCAAGATCCGGTATGGCTAGCGGGAGGAAAATACGATGAGCAGTTCTTC
CASSQDPVWLAGGKYDEQFF
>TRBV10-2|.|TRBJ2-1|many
TGCGCCAGCAGTAGCCCGGTTTTGGCCTACAATGAGCAGTTCTTC
CASSSPVLAYNEQFF
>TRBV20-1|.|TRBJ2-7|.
TGCAGTGCTAGAGAAAGTTGGCGGGAAGAGGAGCAGTACTTC
CSARESWREEEQYF
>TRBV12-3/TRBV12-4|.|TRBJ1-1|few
TGTGCCAGCAGTTTAGGATCGGGTAGGGCTCTGAACACTGAAGCTTTCTTT
CASSLGSGRALNTEAFF
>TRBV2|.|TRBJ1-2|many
TGTGCCAGCAGCGCTGGTGAGGGCTACACCTTC
CASSAGEGYTF
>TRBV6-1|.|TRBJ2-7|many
TGTGCCAGCAGTCTACCCAGGGGAGAATCCTACGAGCAGTACTTC
CASSLPRGESYEQYF
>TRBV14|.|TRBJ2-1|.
TGTGCCAGCAGCCAAGATAGGCTAGACGGCAATGAGCAGTTCTTC
CASSQDRLDGNEQFF
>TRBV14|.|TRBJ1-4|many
TGTGCCAGCAGCCACCCCCGGGGAACAGGGCCGGAAAAACTGTTTTTT
CASSHPRGTGPEKLFF
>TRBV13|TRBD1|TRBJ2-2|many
TGTGCCAGCAGCTCAGGGGGAACCGGGGAGCTGTTTTTT
CASSSGGTGELFF
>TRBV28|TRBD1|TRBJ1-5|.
TGTGCCAGCAGTTTATGGGGGACAGGGGTCGGACAGCCCCAGCATTTT
CASSLWGTGVGQPQHF
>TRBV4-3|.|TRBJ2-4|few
TGCGCCAGCAGCCAAGGACTTGGTCGACAAGCAAAAAACATTCAGTACTTC
CASSQGLGRQAKNIQYF
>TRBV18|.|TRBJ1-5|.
TGTGCCAGCTCACCAACAACGGGTGGACAGCCCCAGCATTTT
CASSPTTGGQPQHF
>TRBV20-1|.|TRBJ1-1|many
TGCAGTGCTAGAAAAGGGTCTGTGGGCACTGAAGCTTTCTTT
CSARKGSVGTEAFF
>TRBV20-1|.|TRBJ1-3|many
TGCAGTGCTCCCGCTACGGGGGAAGACACCATATATTTT
CSAPATGEDTIYF
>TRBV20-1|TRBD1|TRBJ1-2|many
TGCAGTGCCACCCCCCTCCGGGACAGGGTACGAGGCTACACCTTC
CSATPLRDRVRGYTF
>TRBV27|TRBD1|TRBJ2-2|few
TGTGCCAGCAGTTTATCGACCTGGACAGGAAACACCGGGGAGCTGTTTTTT
CASSLSTWTGNTGELFF
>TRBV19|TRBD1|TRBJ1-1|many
TGTGCCAGTAGTATCCTCGGACAGGGGGACACTGAAGCTTTCTTT
CASSILGQGDTEAFF
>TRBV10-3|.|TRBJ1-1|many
TGTGCCATCAGTGAGTCGGATCAGAACACTGAAGCTTTCTTT
CAISESDQNTEAFF
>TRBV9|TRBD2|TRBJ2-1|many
TGTGCCAGCAGCACCCCTTGGGGCGGGGGATACAATGAGCAGTTCTTC
CASSTPWGGGYNEQFF
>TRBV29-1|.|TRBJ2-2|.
TGCAGCGTTGCACACCCGAACACCGGGGAGCTGCTTTTT
CSVAHPNTGELLF
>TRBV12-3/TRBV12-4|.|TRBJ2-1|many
TGTGCCAGCAGTTCCGCCCTAGGAGGCGAGCAGTTCTTC
CASSSALGGEQFF
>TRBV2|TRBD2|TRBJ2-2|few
TGTGCCAGCTCCCGTCCGGGGGGGAACACCGGGGAGCTGTTTTTT
CASSRPGGNTGELFF